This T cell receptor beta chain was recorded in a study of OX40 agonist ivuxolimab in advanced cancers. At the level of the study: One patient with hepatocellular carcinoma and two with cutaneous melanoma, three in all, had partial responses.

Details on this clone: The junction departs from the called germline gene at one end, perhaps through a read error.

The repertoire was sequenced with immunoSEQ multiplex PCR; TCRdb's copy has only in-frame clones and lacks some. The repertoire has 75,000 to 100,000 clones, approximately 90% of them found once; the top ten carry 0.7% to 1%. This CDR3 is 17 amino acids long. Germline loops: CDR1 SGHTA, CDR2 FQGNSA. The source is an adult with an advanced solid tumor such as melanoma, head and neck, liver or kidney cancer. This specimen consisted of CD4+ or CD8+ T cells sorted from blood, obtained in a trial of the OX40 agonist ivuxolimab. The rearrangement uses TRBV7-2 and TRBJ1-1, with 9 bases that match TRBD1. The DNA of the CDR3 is TGTGCCAGCAACTTAGTCGGGACAGGGATTATGAACACTGAAGCTTTCTTT. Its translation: CASNLVGTGIMNTEAFF.